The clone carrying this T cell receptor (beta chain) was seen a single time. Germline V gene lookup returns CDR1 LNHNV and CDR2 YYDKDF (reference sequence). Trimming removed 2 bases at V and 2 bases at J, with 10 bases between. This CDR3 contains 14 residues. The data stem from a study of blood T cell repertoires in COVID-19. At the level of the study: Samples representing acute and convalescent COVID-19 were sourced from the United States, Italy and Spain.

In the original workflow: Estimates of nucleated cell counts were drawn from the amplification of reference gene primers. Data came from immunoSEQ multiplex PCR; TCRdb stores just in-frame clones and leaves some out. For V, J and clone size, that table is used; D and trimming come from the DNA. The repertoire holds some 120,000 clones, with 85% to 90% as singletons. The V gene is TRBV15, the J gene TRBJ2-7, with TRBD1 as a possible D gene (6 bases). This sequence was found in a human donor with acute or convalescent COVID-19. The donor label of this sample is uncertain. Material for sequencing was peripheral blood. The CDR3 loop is CATSRLTGAYEQYF. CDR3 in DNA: TGTGCCACCAGCAGACTGACAGGAGCCTACGAGCAGTACTTC.